This T cell receptor (beta chain) was documented in a study of blood T cell repertoires in COVID-19. Study summary: The study drew acute and convalescent COVID-19 samples from the United States, Italy and Spain. From T cells, B-cell-depleted T cells, or PBMCs came the material, which was cDNA or gDNA.

Allocation to cohorts depended on clinical history reported by the participants. Two consecutive negative NP/OP PCR tests, clearance, or resolved symptoms defined Cohort 3 recovery. The V gene lost 0 bases and the J gene lost 7 bases, with 13 bases spanning the gap. Germline V gene sequence: CDR1 SGDLS, CDR2 YYNGEE. This CDR3 contains 14 residues. The assay was immunoSEQ multiplex PCR, and TCRdb's table has in-frame clones only and misses some. The sample consists of hundreds of thousands of clones, around nine tenths of them appearing once. The sequence came from a woman in her late teens or twenties who had recovered from COVID-19. Sequencing input: PBMCs or T cells enriched from blood (not recorded which). This chain uses TRBV9 with TRBJ1-1, with D tentatively TRBD1 (6 bases). The CDR3 DNA reads TGTGCCAGCAGCGTAGTCCCCGTAGGGGGTGAAGCTTTCTTT. It encodes CASSVVPVGGEAFF.